A single sample is the source of the 8 T cell receptor beta chains below, sequenced in a study of OX40 agonist ivuxolimab in advanced cancers. Repertoires were generated with immunoSEQ multiplex PCR, while TCRdb's copy carries only in-frame clones and drops some. The sample includes 90,000 to 130,000 clones, around nine tenths seen only once; the top ten take about 0.25%. The material sequenced was CD4+ or CD8+ T cells sorted from blood, taken in a trial of the OX40 agonist ivuxolimab. These receptors were taken from an adult with an advanced solid tumor such as melanoma, head and neck, liver or kidney cancer.

CDR3 amino acids: CASSQDSTMTGGVKYEQYF. The CDR3 DNA reads as TGCGCCAGCAGCCAAGATTCCACCATGACCGGGGGCGTAAAATACGAGCAGTACTTC. The V and J genes are TRBV4-3 and TRBJ2-7; the D call may be TRBD1 or TRBD2 (6 bases each). There are 19 residues in the CDR3. V was shortened by 0 bases and J by 4 bases, with 25 bases between the two germline ends. Germline V gives CDR1 LGHNA, CDR2 YSLEER.

This chain connects TRBV25-1 to TRBJ1-5; D is unresolved. CDR1 is MGHDK, CDR2 SYGVNS, per germline. There are 15 residues in the CDR3. V dropped 4 bases and J dropped 1 base, with 11 bases sitting between them. CDR3 nucleotides: TGTGCCAGCAGTGGTCTTCCGGGGAGCAATCAGCCCCAGCATTTT. Translating it yields CASSGLPGSNQPQHF.

The chain employs TRBV4-2 and TRBJ1-1; 7 bases align to TRBD1. CDR1 and CDR2 (germline): LGHNA, YNFKEQ. V dropped 1 base and J dropped 4; count of bases not matched to a gene: 3. This CDR3 is built from 14 residues. The CDR3 coding sequence is TGTGCCAGCAGCCAAGTTCAGGGGGGCACTGAAGCTTTCTTT. It translates to CASSQVQGGTEAFF.

The chain uses TRBV27 and TRBJ1-6; tentative D call: TRBD1 (6 bases). The CDR3 loop spans 15 amino acids. The germline gives CDR1 MNHEY, CDR2 SMNVEV (reference sequence). Trimming took off 6 bases at V and 0 bases at J, with 9 bases between the two ends. CDR3 DNA: TGTGCCAGCAGACAGGGCCACTCCTATAATTCACCCCTCCACTTT. Its translation: CASRQGHSYNSPLHF.

This clone occurred a few times. The CDR3 region is CASSDPNQPQHF. The CDR3 DNA follows: TGTGCCAGCAGTGATCCTAATCAGCCCCAGCATTTT. The rearrangement links TRBV6-1 to TRBJ1-5, with no clear D. Germline V CDR1 and CDR2: MNHNS, SASEGT. The CDR3 length is 12 residues. The V end lost 3 bases, the J end lost 4 bases, and 4 bases lay between the germline ends.

The J gene is TRBJ2-7, the V gene TRBV7-2; 7 nucleotides agree with TRBD1. Trimming cost V 3 bases and J 2 bases; bases outside gene matches: 4. Germline V gene data show CDR1 as SGHTA and CDR2 as FQGNSA. The CDR3 totals 14 residues. In DNA, the CDR3 is TGTGCCAGCAGCTTCGAACAGGGGACCTACGAGCAGTACTTC. Translated, it gives CASSFEQGTYEQYF.

This chain connects TRBV10-3 to TRBJ1-1, with D tentatively TRBD1 (5 bases). The germline V gene has CDR1 ENHRY and CDR2 SYGVKD. Trimming left V 6 bases short and J 4 bases short, with 18 bases between. The length of the CDR3 is 15 residues. The CDR3 here is CAIRSSAGSTTEAFF. The DNA for the CDR3 is TGTGCCATCAGAAGCAGTGCAGGGTCGACCACTGAAGCTTTCTTT.

The chain combines TRBV19 with TRBJ2-2, with a possible D match to TRBD1 (5 bases). Germline CDR1 is LNHDA and CDR2 is SQIVND (reference sequence). This CDR3 has 14 amino acids. V was shortened by 5 bases and J by 2 bases, with 9 bases between the two germline ends. CDR3 loop: CASSAGSNTGELFF. CDR3 DNA sequence: TGTGCCAGTAGTGCAGGGTCCAACACCGGGGAGCTGTTTTTT.